This T cell receptor beta chain stems from a study of somatic mutations in cytotoxic T cells in rheumatoid arthritis. Germline CDR1 is MNHEY and CDR2 is SMNVEV (reference sequence). The CDR3 is 12 residues long. The ends were cut back, 3 bases at V and 2 bases at J, with 5 bases in the middle. The table came from immunoSEQ multiplex PCR; TCRdb's copy has only in-frame clones and leaves some out. The sample holds around 21,000 clones, about 83% seen once. V usage is TRBV27 and J usage is TRBJ2-7; the D is unclear. The sequence derives from an adult with rheumatoid arthritis. The sequencing input was CD8+ T cells sorted from blood. CDR3: CASSFPAYEQYF. In DNA form, the CDR3 reads TGTGCCAGCAGTTTCCCCGCCTACGAGCAGTACTTC.